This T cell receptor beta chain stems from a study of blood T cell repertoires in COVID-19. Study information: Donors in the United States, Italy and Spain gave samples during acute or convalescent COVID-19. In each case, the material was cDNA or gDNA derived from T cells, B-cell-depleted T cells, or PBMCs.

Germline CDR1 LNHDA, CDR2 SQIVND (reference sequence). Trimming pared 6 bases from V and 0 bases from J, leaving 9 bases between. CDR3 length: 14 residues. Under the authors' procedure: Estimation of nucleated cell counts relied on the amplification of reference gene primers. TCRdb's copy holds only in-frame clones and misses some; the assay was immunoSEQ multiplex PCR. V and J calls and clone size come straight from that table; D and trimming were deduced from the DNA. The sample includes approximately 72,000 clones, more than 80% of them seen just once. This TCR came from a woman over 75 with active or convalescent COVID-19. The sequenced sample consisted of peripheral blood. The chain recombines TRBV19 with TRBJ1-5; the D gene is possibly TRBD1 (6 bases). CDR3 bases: TGTGCCAGTAGCCAGGGGTATAGCAATCAGCCCCAGCATTTT. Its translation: CASSQGYSNQPQHF.